This paragraph reports one T cell receptor beta chain. Its antigen is unknown. Germline is not matched at one junction end, which may reflect a read error. Other DNA sequences from this sample encode an identical CDR3 as well. There are 14 residues in the CDR3. The germline V gene encodes CDR1 LNHNV and CDR2 YYDKDF (reference sequence). The protocol was immunoSEQ multiplex PCR, while the TCRdb copy is restricted to in-frame clones and leaves out a portion. The data show under 65,000 clones, around 93% seen once. This specimen comes from a study of OX40 agonist ivuxolimab in advanced cancers. Across the whole study: Three patients responded partially, comprising one with hepatocellular carcinoma and two with cutaneous melanoma.

Findings and limits, study-wide: Researchers report that CD8+ T cells had, on average, more expanded clones than CD4+. At 0.1-3.0 mg/kg, partial responders had clonal expansion among the lowest observed.

The V call is TRBV15, the J call TRBJ2-4; D is ambiguous. This specimen consisted of CD4+ or CD8+ T cells sorted from blood, obtained in a trial of the OX40 agonist ivuxolimab. This TCR came from an adult with an advanced solid tumor such as melanoma, head and neck, liver or kidney cancer. The CDR3 nucleotides are TGTGCCACCAGCAGAGGCGGTGACGTGAACATCCAGTACTTC. This codes for CATSRGGDVNIQYF.